This paragraph reports one T cell receptor beta chain. The V and J ends lost 8 bases and 5 bases respectively, with 16 bases between them. The V gene's germline CDR1 is MNHEY and CDR2 SVGAGI. CDR3 length: 14 residues. This sample is part of a study of OX40 agonist ivuxolimab in advanced cancers. Study details: Cohort: about 82% men, mean age approximately 66, aged roughly 23 to 79.

Sequenced by immunoSEQ multiplex PCR; TCRdb stores in-frame clones only, minus some. Here the sample spans about 69,000 clones, approximately 93% being singletons. The sequencing used CD4+ or CD8+ T cells sorted from blood, collected in a trial of the OX40 agonist ivuxolimab. This receptor was obtained from an adult with an advanced solid tumor such as melanoma, head and neck, liver or kidney cancer. The rearrangement uses TRBV6-5 and TRBJ2-1; D possibly corresponds to TRBD2 (6 bases). This chain's CDR3 is CASFRLGSNNEQFF. The CDR3 DNA reads TGTGCCAGCTTCCGCCTCGGGAGTAACAATGAGCAGTTCTTC.